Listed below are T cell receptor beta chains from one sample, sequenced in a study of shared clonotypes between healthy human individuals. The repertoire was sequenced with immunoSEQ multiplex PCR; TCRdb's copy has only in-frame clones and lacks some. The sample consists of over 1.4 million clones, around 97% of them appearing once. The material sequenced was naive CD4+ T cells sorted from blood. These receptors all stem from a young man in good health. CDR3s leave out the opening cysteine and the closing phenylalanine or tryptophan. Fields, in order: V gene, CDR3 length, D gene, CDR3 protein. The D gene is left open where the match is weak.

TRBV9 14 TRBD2 ASSSGGLAGVETQY
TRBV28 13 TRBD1 ASSFATGGQYEQY
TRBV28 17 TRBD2 ASSFLPQTSGRAVPEQY
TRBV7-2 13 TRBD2 ASSLTSGRVGELF
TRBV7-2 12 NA ASSPSRDHEKLF
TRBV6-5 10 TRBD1 ASCDRAETQY
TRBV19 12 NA ASSTRVPNQPQH
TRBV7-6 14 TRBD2 ASSLTSGKPPGELF
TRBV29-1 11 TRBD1 SVLLTGGYEQY
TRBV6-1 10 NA ASSVYRGEQF
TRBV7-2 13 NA ASSRGLSGDYEQY
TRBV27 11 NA ASSPRRGETQY
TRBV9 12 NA ASSVDPGNQPQH
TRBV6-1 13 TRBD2 ASSGPEGPGGTQY
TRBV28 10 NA ASSLFTGELF